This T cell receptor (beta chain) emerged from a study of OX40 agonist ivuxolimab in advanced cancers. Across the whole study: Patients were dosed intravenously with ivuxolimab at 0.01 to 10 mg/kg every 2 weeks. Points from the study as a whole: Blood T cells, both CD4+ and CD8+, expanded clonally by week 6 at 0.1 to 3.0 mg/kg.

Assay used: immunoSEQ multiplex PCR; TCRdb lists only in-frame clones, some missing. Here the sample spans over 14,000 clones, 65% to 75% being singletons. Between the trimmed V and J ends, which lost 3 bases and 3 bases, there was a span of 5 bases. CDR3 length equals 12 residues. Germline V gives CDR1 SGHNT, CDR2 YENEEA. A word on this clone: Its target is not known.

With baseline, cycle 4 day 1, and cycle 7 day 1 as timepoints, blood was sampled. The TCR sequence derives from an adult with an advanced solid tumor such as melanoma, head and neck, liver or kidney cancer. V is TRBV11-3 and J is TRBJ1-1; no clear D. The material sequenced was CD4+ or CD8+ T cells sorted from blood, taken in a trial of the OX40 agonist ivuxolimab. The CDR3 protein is CASSFVDTEAFF. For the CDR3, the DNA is TGTGCCAGCAGCTTCGTAGACACTGAAGCTTTCTTT. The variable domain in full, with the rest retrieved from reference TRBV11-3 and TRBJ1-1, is EAGVVQSPRYKIIEKKQPVAFWCNPISGHNTLYWYLQNLGQGPELLIRYENEEAVDDSQLPKDRFSAERLKGVDSTLKIQPAELGDSAVYLCASSFVDTEAFFGQGTRLTVV.